What follows are 23 T cell receptor beta chains derived from one specimen sequenced in a study of identical twins. TCRdb analysed the 5' RACE reads with MiXCR anew, one entry per CDR3 protein. The sample contains 200,000 to 250,000 distinct CDR3 sequences, 7.5% of which appear only once. The same data also went into a second study, on yellow fever vaccine responses in identical twins.

The specimen sequenced was memory (CD45RO+) T cells sorted from blood. Every receptor here comes from a woman between 18 and 29 years old in good health.

This clonotype was seen only a few times. The chain recombines TRBV21-1 with TRBJ2-7; the DNA was not compared with TRBD2, the D call given in the table. TRBV21-1 is classified as a pseudogene. This CDR3 has 16 amino acids. In DNA form, the CDR3 reads TGTGCCAGCAGCAAAGATCCTAGCGACTACTCCTACGAGCAGTACTTC. Translation gives CASSKDPSDYSYEQYF.

This clonotype was counted many times. The rearrangement links TRBV20-1 to TRBJ1-5, with D hard to call. Per germline, CDR1 DFQATT and CDR2 SNEGSKA (reference sequence). The CDR3 has 12 residues. V lost 6 bases and J 3 bases, leaving 9 bases between the germline ends. CDR3 in amino acids: CSATVPNQPQHF. The CDR3 DNA reads TGCAGTGCAACGGTCCCCAATCAGCCCCAGCATTTT.

V and J are TRBV5-1 and TRBJ2-3; perhaps TRBD2 as D (5 bases). Germline V gene lookup returns CDR1 SGHRS and CDR2 YFSETQ. This CDR3 spans 14 amino acids. V lost 6 bases and J 5 bases, leaving 16 bases between the germline ends. CDR3 loop: CASTIGERLDTQYF. The CDR3 DNA reads as TGCGCCAGCACCATAGGTGAGCGGCTAGATACGCAGTATTTT.

Ten or more counts support this clonotype. The genes are TRBV5-1 and TRBJ2-2; D uncertain. The CDR3 consists of 11 residues. V was clipped by 0 bases and J by 10 bases, with 4 bases between them. Germline CDR1 SGHRS, CDR2 YFSETQ. CDR3 sequence: CASSLAVELFF. The CDR3 DNA is TGCGCCAGCAGCTTGGCGGTGGAGCTGTTTTTT.

The gene calls are TRBV7-3 and TRBJ2-1; D could derive from TRBD1 or TRBD2 (6 bases each). The CDR3 covers 13 residues. V lost 5 bases to trimming and J lost 9 bases, with 14 bases between them. Per germline, CDR1 SGHTA and CDR2 FQGTGA. The DNA of the CDR3 is TGTGCCAGCAGCACAACTTGGGGGGCTGAGCAGTTCTTC. Translating gives CASSTTWGAEQFF.

The table lists this clonotype with many counts. The rearrangement uses TRBV6-5 and TRBJ1-6, with D perhaps matching TRBD1 (6 bases). V lost 2 bases and J 0 bases, leaving 14 bases between the germline ends. The CDR3 is made up of 18 amino acids. Germline assignment: CDR1 MNHEY and CDR2 SVGAGI. CDR3 sequence: CASSYDRPSSSYNSPLHF. CDR3 sequence (DNA): TGTGCCAGCAGTTACGACAGGCCATCCTCCTCCTATAATTCACCCCTCCACTTT.

This clonotype was seen more than once but under ten times. This chain joins TRBV20-1 and TRBJ1-1; TRBD1 agrees at 8 bases. Germline CDR1 and CDR2: DFQATT and SNEGSKA (reference sequence). The CDR3 length is 12 residues. With 5 bases clipped from V and 9 bases from J, the junction kept 8 bases outside the gene matches. CDR3 bases: TGCAGTGCTCCACAGGGGGTGAAAAAAGCTTTCTTT. It is translated as CSAPQGVKKAFF.

This clonotype was seen at least ten times. This rearrangement joins TRBV5-1 to TRBJ1-1; 8 nucleotides align to TRBD1. The trim removed 4 bases at V and 0 bases at J, leaving 5 bases unmatched. Germline CDR1 reads SGHRS; CDR2 reads YFSETQ. The CDR3 is made up of 15 amino acids. CDR3 loop: CASSVGQGMNTEAFF. The CDR3, as DNA: TGCGCCAGCAGCGTCGGACAGGGCATGAACACTGAAGCTTTCTTT.

This rearrangement joins TRBV5-1 to TRBJ2-5; TRBD2 matches 11 bases. Unmatched junction bases numbered 15, after V lost 5 bases and J lost 3 bases. Germline CDR1 is SGHRS and CDR2 is YFSETQ. CDR3 length equals 18 residues. The CDR3 coding sequence is TGCGCCAGCAGGTGGGGGACTAGCGGCCGGGGCACAAAAGAGACCCAGTACTTC. Its protein is CASRWGTSGRGTKETQYF. Full variable domain (remainder filled in from reference TRBV5-1 and TRBJ2-5): KAGVTQTPRYLIKTRGQQVTLSCSPISGHRSVSWYQQTPGQGLQFLFEYFSETQRNKGNFPGRFSGRQFSNSRSEMNVSTLELGDSALYLCASRWGTSGRGTKETQYFGPGTRLLVL.

This clonotype was observed at least ten times. The V gene is TRBV10-3, the J gene TRBJ2-1, with D possibly TRBD1 on 6 matching bases. CDR1 ENHRY and CDR2 SYGVKD come from the germline V gene. This CDR3 has 17 amino acids. V was shortened by 4 bases and J by 4 bases, with 20 bases between the two germline ends. The CDR3 loop is CAISVLGGRDKYNEQFF. CDR3 nucleotide sequence: TGTGCCATCAGTGTCTTAGGGGGACGGGACAAATACAATGAGCAGTTCTTC.

Only a few counts were recorded for this clonotype. The V call is TRBV28, the J call TRBJ1-4; a possible D gene is TRBD1 (5 bases). The length of the CDR3 is 15 residues. V was clipped by 4 bases and J by 12 bases, with 21 bases between them. The germline V gene encodes CDR1 MDHEN and CDR2 SYDVKM. This CDR3 is CASSSPWGVKEELFF. The DNA of the CDR3 is TGTGCCAGCAGTTCCCCTTGGGGGGTGAAGGAGGAACTGTTTTTT.

Only a few counts were recorded for this clonotype. The V and J genes are TRBV11-2 and TRBJ2-7; D remains ambiguous. CDR1 SGHAT and CDR2 FQNNGV come from the germline V gene. V was trimmed by 1 base and J by 4 bases, leaving 17 bases between them. The CDR3 consists of 16 residues. CDR3: CASSLAVQSGAYEQYF. CDR3 nucleotide sequence: TGTGCCAGCAGCTTAGCTGTGCAGTCAGGAGCGTACGAGCAGTACTTC.

The chain has TRBV5-6 and TRBJ2-4; 11 bases map to TRBD2. Germline assignment: CDR1 SGHDT and CDR2 YYEEEE. The CDR3 has 17 residues. Trimming removed 2 bases from V and 5 bases from J; junction bases left unmatched: 9. For the CDR3, the DNA is TGTGCCAGCAGCTTAATGACTAGCGGGACTGCCCAAAACATTCAGTACTTC. This gives the protein CASSLMTSGTAQNIQYF.

The V and J genes are TRBV18 and TRBJ2-1, with 10 bases matching TRBD2. The germline gives CDR1 KGHSH, CDR2 LQKENI. The CDR3 totals 17 residues. The V gene end was trimmed by 4 bases and the J gene end by 0 bases; junction bases not matched to a gene: 6. CDR3 sequence reads: CASSRRTSGTSYNEQFF. DNA of the CDR3: TGTGCCAGCTCACGACGGACTAGCGGAACCTCCTACAATGAGCAGTTCTTC.

In this sample, this clonotype turned up once. The chain recombines TRBV20-1 with TRBJ2-1, with 7 nucleotides matching TRBD1. The J segment lost 8 bases and the V segment lost 3 bases, leaving 7 bases of the junction unmatched. This CDR3 contains 13 residues. Germline lookup yields CDR1 DFQATT and CDR2 SNEGSKA (reference sequence). CDR3 residues: CSARDNRGDEQFF. The CDR3, as DNA: TGCAGTGCTAGGGACAACAGGGGTGATGAGCAGTTCTTC.

Notes on this clonotype: This may stem from a read error, because a much larger clone lies one nucleotide away. This CDR3 reads CASSWTSGYNEQFF. Written as DNA, the CDR3 is TGTGCCAGCAGTTGGACTAGCGGTTACAATGAGCAGTTCTTC. The chain uses TRBV6-2 or TRBV6-3 and TRBJ2-1; TRBD2 matches at 10 bases. V lost 4 bases to trimming and J lost 4 bases; unmatched junction nucleotides: 1. This CDR3 comprises 14 residues. Germline V lookup: CDR1 MNHEY, CDR2 SVGEGT.

This clonotype has a handful of counts. This chain connects TRBV11-2 to TRBJ2-5; D is undetermined. CDR3 length equals 13 residues. Trimming took off 2 bases at V and 2 bases at J, with 6 bases between the two ends. CDR1 SGHAT and CDR2 FQNNGV come from the germline V gene. This CDR3 reads CASSLSIQETQYF. As DNA, the CDR3 is TGTGCCAGCAGCTTAAGCATACAAGAGACCCAGTACTTC.

There are a few counts of this clonotype. The gene calls are TRBV19 and TRBJ1-5; D perhaps matches TRBD1 (6 bases). The CDR3 covers 15 residues. V was clipped by 6 bases and J by 5 bases, with 17 bases between them. CDR1 and CDR2 from the germline V gene are LNHDA and SQIVND (reference sequence). CDR3 region: CASRTQDREDQPQHF. The CDR3 DNA sequence: TGTGCCAGTAGAACCCAGGACAGAGAAGATCAGCCCCAGCATTTT.

This clonotype was counted ten times or more. J is TRBJ2-2 and V is TRBV5-6; D is undetermined. CDR1 and CDR2 (germline): SGHDT, YYEEEE. V lost 2 bases and J 8 bases, leaving 19 bases between the germline ends. CDR3 length: 16 amino acids. CDR3 nucleotide sequence: TGTGCCAGCAGCTTCAGACACGGACGCTTGCTGGGGGAGCTGTTTTTT. It specifies CASSFRHGRLLGELFF.

This clonotype was detected ten times or more. The CDR3 here is CASSYGLAGVYEQYF. The CDR3 coding sequence is TGTGCCAGCAGTTACGGACTAGCGGGAGTCTACGAGCAGTACTTC. This chain joins TRBV6-5 and TRBJ2-7, with 13 bases fitting TRBD2. CDR1 and CDR2 from the germline V gene are MNHEY and SVGAGI. The CDR3 has 15 residues. Trimming took 2 bases from V and 3 from J; bases not matched to a gene: 1.

This clonotype was observed a handful of times. V gene TRBV6-5 combines with J gene TRBJ2-3, with a weak D call TRBD1 (6 bases). Trimming removed 4 bases at V and 2 bases at J, with 10 bases between. The germline CDR1 and CDR2 sequences are MNHEY and SVGAGI. The CDR3 is made up of 14 amino acids. CDR3 nucleotide sequence: TGTGCCAGCAGTTCCGGACAGCACACAGATACGCAGTATTTT. Amino acids: CASSSGQHTDTQYF.

There are a few counts of this clonotype. The genes are TRBV20-1 and TRBJ2-7; 10 nucleotides align to TRBD2. V was clipped by 4 bases and J by 3 bases; unmatched bases: 9. The CDR3 spans 15 residues. Germline V CDR1 and CDR2: DFQATT, SNEGSKA (reference sequence). Here the CDR3 DNA reads TGCAGTGCTATGTCCACTAGCGGGGAGATCTACGAGCAGTACTTC. Amino acid sequence: CSAMSTSGEIYEQYF.

This clonotype was seen many times. V usage is TRBV4-3 and J usage is TRBJ1-4; D ambiguous. Trimming removed 0 bases at V and 4 bases at J, with 12 bases between. Germline CDR1 and CDR2: LGHNA and YSLEER. The CDR3 has 16 residues. CDR3 DNA: TGCGCCAGCAGCCAAGATAGATCCTATGGTAATGAAAAACTGTTTTTT. This sequence encodes CASSQDRSYGNEKLFF.